These T cell receptor beta chains were read from a single sample in a study of OX40 agonist ivuxolimab in advanced cancers. Clones were read by immunoSEQ multiplex PCR, and TCRdb kept only the in-frame ones, dropping some. This sample has 45,000 to 70,000 clones, with 83% found just once. Here the sequenced sample was CD4+ or CD8+ T cells sorted from blood, taken in a trial of the OX40 agonist ivuxolimab. These receptor sequences come from an adult with an advanced solid tumor such as melanoma, head and neck, liver or kidney cancer. The CDR3 runs from the conserved cysteine through the conserved F or W. The order of the fields is V gene, J gene, CDR3 length, CDR3 protein.

V gene: TRBV7-9; J gene: TRBJ1-1; CDR3 length: 14; CDR3 protein: CASSLERRNTEAFF
V gene: TRBV28; J gene: TRBJ2-1; CDR3 length: 18; CDR3 protein: CASSPGTSGSELYNEQFF
V gene: TRBV27; J gene: TRBJ2-7; CDR3 length: 14; CDR3 protein: CASSLDRGWDEQYF
V gene: TRBV5-4; J gene: TRBJ2-7; CDR3 length: 15; CDR3 protein: CASSLGTGRNYEQYF
V gene: TRBV30; J gene: TRBJ1-1; CDR3 length: 13; CDR3 protein: CAWRGGPNTEAFF
V gene: TRBV29-1; J gene: TRBJ1-1; CDR3 length: 11; CDR3 protein: CSVFPGAEAFF
V gene: TRBV4-1; J gene: TRBJ1-5; CDR3 length: 14; CDR3 protein: CASSPGRGNQPQHF
V gene: TRBV25-1; J gene: TRBJ2-6; CDR3 length: 17; CDR3 protein: CASLGTGGADGANVLTF
V gene: TRBV7-2; J gene: TRBJ1-3; CDR3 length: 19; CDR3 protein: CASSTRSGTGTLSGNTIYF
V gene: TRBV29-1; J gene: TRBJ2-3; CDR3 length: 14; CDR3 protein: CSAWTSGEGDTQYF
V gene: TRBV28; J gene: TRBJ2-3; CDR3 length: 17; CDR3 protein: CASSFFRVAGGVDTQYF
V gene: TRBV27; J gene: TRBJ1-4; CDR3 length: 15; CDR3 protein: CASSRTGASREKLFF
V gene: TRBV15; J gene: TRBJ1-4; CDR3 length: 16; CDR3 protein: CATSRGSVGGNEKLFF
V gene: TRBV28; J gene: TRBJ2-7; CDR3 length: 14; CDR3 protein: CASSLPGQPYEQYF
V gene: TRBV19; J gene: TRBJ2-5; CDR3 length: 13; CDR3 protein: CASSRTGRETQYF
V gene: TRBV19; J gene: TRBJ2-5; CDR3 length: 11; CDR3 protein: CASSIEETQYF
V gene: TRBV7-3; J gene: TRBJ2-1; CDR3 length: 17; CDR3 protein: CASSLYGGRNPYNEQFF
V gene: TRBV12-5; J gene: TRBJ2-3; CDR3 length: 14; CDR3 protein: CASGPETGADTQYF
V gene: TRBV4-1; J gene: TRBJ2-1; CDR3 length: 16; CDR3 protein: CASSQGGLAGENEQFF
V gene: TRBV28; J gene: TRBJ2-2; CDR3 length: 15; CDR3 protein: CASSKISDRGEKLFF
V gene: TRBV10-1; J gene: TRBJ2-1; CDR3 length: 15; CDR3 protein: CASSETSGVNNEQFF
V gene: TRBV7-9; J gene: TRBJ1-1; CDR3 length: 13; CDR3 protein: CASSFAEYTEAFF
V gene: TRBV5-6; J gene: TRBJ1-5; CDR3 length: 14; CDR3 protein: CASSSGTLGQPQHF
V gene: TRBV7-9; J gene: TRBJ1-1; CDR3 length: 14; CDR3 protein: CASSRPNAGTEAFF
V gene: TRBV19; J gene: TRBJ1-5; CDR3 length: 17; CDR3 protein: CASSWGTGGRNNQPQHF